The 27 T cell receptor beta chains reported below all come from one sample, sequenced in a study of cytomegalovirus exposure and HLA in healthy donors. With 60 Vbeta and 13 Jbeta primers, the PCR was carried out. Some clones are missing from TCRdb's copy, which holds only in-frame ones; the method was immunoSEQ multiplex PCR. The sample records 60,000 to 70,000 clones, almost 70% being singletons. Source material: PBMCs. Source of these receptors: a man aged 35-49 years in good health and CMV-seropositive.

The CDR3 coding sequence is TGCGCCAGCAGCTTGCAACCAGGACAGGATTCTGAAGCTTTCTTT. Residues: CASSLQPGQDSEAFF. The chain recombines TRBV5-1 with TRBJ1-1; TRBD1 aligns across 7 bases. Germline CDR1 SGHRS, CDR2 YFSETQ. CDR3 length: 15 residues. V lost 1 base to trimming and J lost 6 bases; unmatched junction nucleotides: 9.

The rearrangement uses TRBV18 and TRBJ2-7; TRBD2 aligns across 10 bases. The V segment lost 2 bases and the J segment 5 bases; nucleotides outside the gene matches: 9. CDR3 length: 16 amino acids. Looked up from germline, CDR1 is KGHSH and CDR2 is LQKENI. The CDR3 protein is CASSPRLAGASNEQYF. Written as DNA, the CDR3 is TGTGCCAGCTCACCAAGGCTAGCGGGAGCTAGCAACGAGCAGTACTTC.

This clone was observed a single time. V is TRBV4-3 and J is TRBJ2-3; 15 nucleotides match TRBD2. This CDR3 has 19 amino acids. The J segment lost 6 bases and the V segment lost 1 base, leaving 11 bases of the junction unmatched. The germline V gene encodes CDR1 LGHNA and CDR2 YSLEER. CDR3 sequence (DNA): TGCGCCAGCAGCCAAGGATCCGGGACTAGCGGGAGGCCGTCGGATACGCAGTATTTT. Translated, it gives CASSQGSGTSGRPSDTQYF.

The genes are TRBV19 and TRBJ1-1; the match to TRBD1 covers 9 bases. Germline CDR1 reads LNHDA; CDR2 reads SQIVND (reference sequence). This CDR3 is 15 amino acids long. With V trimmed by 5 bases and J by 5 bases, 9 bases remained unmatched. The CDR3 nucleotides read TGTGCCAGTAGTCTACCCGGGACAGGGAGGACTGAAGCTTTCTTT. Amino acid sequence: CASSLPGTGRTEAFF.

This rearrangement joins TRBV10-3 to TRBJ2-7; maybe TRBD2 (5 bases). CDR1 ENHRY and CDR2 SYGVKD come from the germline V gene. CDR3 size: 14 residues. With 6 bases removed from V and 2 bases from J, the gap between germline ends came to 14 bases. Written as DNA, the CDR3 is TGTGCCATCAGGCCGGACTCAGACACCTACGAGCAGTACTTC. This translates into CAIRPDSDTYEQYF.

This chain joins TRBV5-1 and TRBJ2-3; the match to TRBD1 covers 9 bases. Germline trimming cut 4 bases from V and 6 bases from J; bases unmatched to any gene: 9. CDR1 and CDR2 (germline): SGHRS, YFSETQ. The CDR3 totals 15 residues. The CDR3, as DNA: TGCGCCAGCAGCCGACAAGGACAGGGGTCCGATACGCAGTATTTT. Protein sequence: CASSRQGQGSDTQYF.

Here the CDR3 DNA reads TGTGCCAGCAGCGTATCGGGGGGGGCCCTCGGGGAGACCCAGTACTTC. Its translation: CASSVSGGALGETQYF. The chain couples TRBV9 to TRBJ2-5, with TRBD2 matching 8 bases. V shed 1 base and J 5 bases; nucleotides not matched to a gene: 10. CDR3 length equals 16 residues. The germline CDR1 and CDR2 sequences are SGDLS and YYNGEE. Variable domain in full (rest from reference TRBV9 and TRBJ2-5): DSGVTQTPKHLITATGQRVTLRCSPRSGDLSVYWYQQSLDQGLQFLIQYYNGEERAKGNILERFSAQQFPDLHSELNLSSLELGDSALYFCASSVSGGALGETQYFGPGTRLLVL.

The rearrangement joins TRBV7-2 to TRBJ2-7; 9 bases match TRBD1. CDR1 SGHTA and CDR2 FQGNSA come from the germline V gene. The CDR3 sequence is 14 residues long. V lost 5 bases, J lost 3 bases, and 5 bases stayed unmatched. CDR3 sequence reads: CASSTGQGNYEQYF. DNA of the CDR3: TGTGCCAGCAGCACGGGACAGGGTAACTACGAGCAGTACTTC. Supplemented by reference TRBV7-2 and TRBJ2-7, the full variable domain reads GAGVSQSPSNKVTEKGKDVELRCDPISGHTALYWYRQSLGQGLEFLIYFQGNSAPDKSGLPSDRFSAERTGGSVSTLTIQRTQQEDSAVYLCASSTGQGNYEQYFGPGTRLTVT.

The V gene is TRBV27, the J gene TRBJ2-5; tentatively, D is TRBD1 (6 bases). Gene TRBJ2-7 matches the end of the DNA better, so the J call may be wrong. The CDR3 loop spans 16 amino acids. Germline CDR1 and CDR2: MNHEY and SMNVEV (reference sequence). The CDR3 spells CASSLRFGTPSYEQYF. CDR3 DNA: TGTGCCAGCAGTTTGAGGTTTGGGACACCATCCTACGAGCAGTACTTC.

This sequence joins TRBV2 and TRBJ2-1; 7 positions match TRBD2. J gave up 2 bases and V 6 bases, and 4 bases lay outside the gene matches. The germline gives CDR1 SNHLY, CDR2 FYNNEI. This CDR3 region has 14 residues. CDR3 residues: CASRITSAYNEQFF. As DNA, the CDR3 is TGTGCCAGCAGAATAACTAGCGCCTACAATGAGCAGTTCTTC.

The sample holds one count of this clone. V gene TRBV7-2 combines with J gene TRBJ1-1; D perhaps matches TRBD1 (5 bases). The CDR3 has 15 residues. V was clipped by 9 bases and J by 1 base, with 18 bases between them. Germline V gene sequence: CDR1 SGHTA, CDR2 FQGNSA. Here the CDR3 reads CARPPRGRTNTEAFF. The CDR3 DNA follows: TGTGCCAGACCTCCGCGGGGACGGACGAACACTGAAGCTTTCTTT.

This clone occurred a few times. The J gene is TRBJ2-7, the V gene TRBV7-6; D possibly corresponds to TRBD1 (6 bases). The CDR3 loop spans 13 amino acids. Trimming removed 4 bases at V and 2 bases at J, with 9 bases between. Germline V lookup: CDR1 SGHVS, CDR2 FNYEAQ. The CDR3 here is CASSWDTTYEQYF. DNA for the CDR3: TGTGCCAGCAGCTGGGACACCACCTACGAGCAGTACTTC.

This chain links TRBV4-3 with TRBJ1-4; D is unclear. The CDR3 covers 17 residues. Trimming left V 0 bases short and J 2 bases short, with 13 bases between. CDR1 is LGHNA and CDR2 is YSLEER in the germline V gene. CDR3 region: CASSQDRMGRTNEKLFF. The CDR3 nucleotides read TGCGCCAGCAGCCAAGATAGGATGGGGAGGACTAATGAAAAACTGTTTTTT.

The rearrangement joins TRBV14 to TRBJ2-2; no reliable D call. The CDR3 runs to 13 residues. V was trimmed by 3 bases and J by 5 bases, leaving 7 bases between them. Per the germline V gene, CDR1 is SGHDN and CDR2 is FVKESK. The CDR3 DNA reads as TGTGCCAGCAGCCAGGTTGAGACCGGGGAGCTGTTTTTT. Encoded protein: CASSQVETGELFF.

V and J are TRBV6-1 and TRBJ2-1; 9 bases are a match to TRBD2. This CDR3 has 16 amino acids. Per germline, CDR1 MNHNS and CDR2 SASEGT. The J segment lost 5 bases and the V segment lost 2 bases, leaving 7 bases of the junction unmatched. The CDR3 is CASSERRASGDNEQFF. DNA for the CDR3: TGTGCCAGCAGTGAACGACGGGCTAGCGGGGACAATGAGCAGTTCTTC.

V usage is TRBV5-1 and J usage is TRBJ2-6; D is undetermined. The CDR3 runs to 14 residues. Trimming took 6 bases from V and 0 from J, leaving 7 bases between them. Germline-derived CDR1 and CDR2 are SGHRS and YFSETQ. The CDR3 region is CASTESSGANVLTF. The CDR3 DNA follows: TGCGCCAGCACGGAGTCCTCTGGGGCCAACGTCCTGACTTTC.

The sample holds a few counts of this clone. The chain recombines TRBV6-5 with TRBJ2-5, with TRBD2 identical over 7 bases. Germline CDR1 is MNHEY and CDR2 is SVGAGI. The CDR3 consists of 16 residues. Trimming cost V 0 bases and J 4 bases; bases outside gene matches: 8. CDR3 coding DNA: TGTGCCAGCAGTTACTCGTTTCTAGCGGTTAGAGAGACCCAGTACTTC. As protein: CASSYSFLAVRETQYF.

The genes are TRBV5-1 and TRBJ2-2; TRBD2 might be the D (5 bases). Between the trimmed V and J ends, which lost 1 base and 5 bases, there was a span of 9 bases. The CDR3 spans 14 residues. The germline V gene has CDR1 SGHRS and CDR2 YFSETQ. This chain's CDR3 is CASSLPGSTGELFF. The CDR3 nucleotides are TGCGCCAGCAGCTTGCCGGGAAGTACCGGGGAGCTGTTTTTT.

This chain joins TRBV7-2 and TRBJ2-1, with 8 bases that match TRBD2. V shed 5 bases, J shed 4 bases, and the junction held 10 bases outside the gene matches. The V gene's germline CDR1 is SGHTA and CDR2 FQGNSA. The length of the CDR3 is 16 residues. CDR3 DNA sequence: TGTGCCAGCAGCCCCCGAGCGGGAGCGGGTTACAATGAGCAGTTCTTC. It encodes CASSPRAGAGYNEQFF.

The chain couples TRBV27 to TRBJ1-6, with D uncertain. Germline V gene data show CDR1 as MNHEY and CDR2 as SMNVEV (reference sequence). The V end lost 2 bases, the J end lost 9 bases, and 11 bases lay between the germline ends. The CDR3 has 14 residues. The DNA of the CDR3 is TGTGCCAGCAGTTTAAGGCCGGAGGCTTCACCCCTCCACTTT. Amino acid sequence: CASSLRPEASPLHF.

The gene calls are TRBV9 and TRBJ1-1, with 7 bases matching TRBD1. The CDR3 extends over 15 amino acids. The V and J ends lost 0 bases and 2 bases, in that order; junction bases with no gene match: 4. CDR1 SGDLS and CDR2 YYNGEE come from the germline V gene. The CDR3 protein is CASSVEWTGNTEAFF. The DNA for the CDR3 is TGTGCCAGCAGCGTAGAGTGGACAGGAAACACTGAAGCTTTCTTT.

The gene calls are TRBV7-9 and TRBJ2-2; 7 nucleotides agree with TRBD1. V dropped 5 bases and J dropped 12; count of bases not matched to a gene: 24. CDR3 size: 18 residues. Germline CDR1 reads SEHNR; CDR2 reads FQNEAQ (reference sequence). The CDR3 reads CASSGIPGQMTRPGQLFF. In DNA, the CDR3 is TGTGCCAGCAGCGGCATTCCGGGACAGATGACCCGCCCTGGGCAGCTGTTTTTT.

The V call is TRBV11-2, the J call TRBJ1-1; TRBD1 aligns across 8 bases. V shed 7 bases, J shed 4 bases, and the junction held 5 bases outside the gene matches. Germline loops: CDR1 SGHAT, CDR2 FQNNGV. The CDR3 is 13 amino acids. CDR3 protein: CASTRGLGTEAFF. CDR3 nucleotides: TGTGCCAGCACCAGGGGGCTGGGCACTGAAGCTTTCTTT.

V gene TRBV28 combines with J gene TRBJ2-1, with D unresolved. There are 12 residues in the CDR3. V lost 2 bases, J lost 3 bases, and 2 bases lay in between. CDR1 MDHEN and CDR2 SYDVKM come from the germline V gene. DNA for the CDR3: TGTGCCAGCAGTTTACTCTACAATGAGCAGTTCTTC. Translation gives CASSLLYNEQFF.

This clone was detected only once. The chain uses TRBV6-1 and TRBJ2-5, with 8 bases fitting TRBD2. The J call could be wrong; TRBJ2-7 is a better fit for the DNA end. The CDR3 runs to 16 residues. Germline assignment: CDR1 MNHNS and CDR2 SASEGT. The CDR3 region has the DNA TGTGCCAGCAGTGTCGCGGTACTAGCGGCCCCCTACGAGCAGTACTTC. Protein product: CASSVAVLAAPYEQYF.

The rearrangement joins TRBV10-3 to TRBJ1-1, with TRBD1 identical over 11 bases. The V segment lost 5 bases and the J segment 4 bases; nucleotides outside the gene matches: 9. The germline V gene has CDR1 ENHRY and CDR2 SYGVKD. This CDR3 spans 16 amino acids. CDR3 amino acids: CAISPGQGAGGTEAFF. DNA of the CDR3: TGTGCCATCAGTCCTGGACAGGGGGCAGGAGGCACTGAAGCTTTCTTT.

The gene calls are TRBV5-7 and TRBJ1-5, with D maybe TRBD1 (5 bases). TRBV5-7 is treated as an ORF (open reading frame) with a function not yet certain. Trimming cost V 2 bases and J 4 bases, with 13 bases left between them. The CDR3 sequence is 15 residues long. The CDR3 nucleotides are TGTGCCAGCAGCTTAAACAGGACACCGAATCAGCCCCAGCATTTT. It is translated as CASSLNRTPNQPQHF.